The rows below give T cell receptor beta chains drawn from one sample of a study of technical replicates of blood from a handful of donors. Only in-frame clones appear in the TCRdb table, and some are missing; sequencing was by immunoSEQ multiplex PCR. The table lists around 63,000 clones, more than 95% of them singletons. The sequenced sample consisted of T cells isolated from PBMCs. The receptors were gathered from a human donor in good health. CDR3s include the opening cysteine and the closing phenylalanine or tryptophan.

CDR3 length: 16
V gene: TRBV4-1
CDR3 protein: CASSGGRGLGDYGYTF

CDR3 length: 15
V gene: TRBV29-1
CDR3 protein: CSVEDKERGRYEQYF

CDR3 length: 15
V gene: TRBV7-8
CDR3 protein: CASSRAGDSFYEQYF

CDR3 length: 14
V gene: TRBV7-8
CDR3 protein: CASSLRREGDTQYF

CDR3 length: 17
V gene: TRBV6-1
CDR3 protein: CASSENPGTSSNQPQHF

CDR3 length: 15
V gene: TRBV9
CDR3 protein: CASSRGPSNTGELFF

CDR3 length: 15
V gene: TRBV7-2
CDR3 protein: CASSPSLGAAQPQHF